The 15 T cell receptor beta chains reported below all come from one sample, sequenced in a study of cytomegalovirus exposure and HLA in healthy donors. PCR amplification relied on 60 Vbeta primers (plus 13 Jbeta primers). The method was immunoSEQ multiplex PCR; TCRdb's version includes in-frame clones alone and lacks a portion of them. The repertoire includes 220,000 or so clones, about 78% of them detected once, and 3.8% sits in the top ten. The specimen sequenced was PBMCs. The receptor source for this set is a male donor in good health and CMV-seronegative.

The chain is built from TRBV9 and TRBJ2-2; 9 positions agree with TRBD2. Germline CDR1 reads SGDLS; CDR2 reads YYNGEE. V lost 2 bases and J lost 4; bases outside the gene matches: 3. This CDR3 region has 15 residues. The CDR3 nucleotides are TGTGCCAGCAGCGTTAGCGGGAGAGTCACCGGGGAGCTGTTTTTT. Translating gives CASSVSGRVTGELFF.

This chain connects TRBV18 to TRBJ1-3; D is unresolved. Germline V gene data show CDR1 as KGHSH and CDR2 as LQKENI. V was clipped by 3 bases and J by 0 bases, with 21 bases between them. This CDR3 has 19 residues. DNA for the CDR3: TGTGCCAGCTCACCCCGGTACGGCCAACGGGAAAGCTCTGGAAACACCATATATTTT. This sequence encodes CASSPRYGQRESSGNTIYF.

The V and J genes are TRBV27 and TRBJ2-7, with D hard to call. The V end lost 0 bases, the J end lost 1 base, and 7 bases lay between the germline ends. Germline CDR1 MNHEY, CDR2 SMNVEV (reference sequence). The CDR3 has 14 amino acids. The DNA of the CDR3 is TGTGCCAGCAGTTTATCGTACGGGTCCTACGAGCAGTACTTC. Translated: CASSLSYGSYEQYF.

V and J are TRBV18 and TRBJ1-5; D gene unclear. Trimming took off 3 bases at V and 9 bases at J, with 12 bases between the two ends. Germline CDR1 is KGHSH and CDR2 is LQKENI. The CDR3 has 13 amino acids. CDR3 bases: TGTGCCAGCTCACCTTCCACCCTACGGCCCCAGCATTTT. Protein sequence: CASSPSTLRPQHF.

This clone has just a few counts. V gene TRBV6-5 combines with J gene TRBJ1-1, with unresolved D. Germline V gene lookup returns CDR1 MNHEY and CDR2 SVGAGI. CDR3 length equals 14 residues. Deletions cut 0 bases from V and 6 bases from J, with 11 bases between. The DNA of the CDR3 is TGTGCCAGCAGTTACTCGGGAGTGATCCCTGAAGCTTTCTTT. It translates to CASSYSGVIPEAFF.

The chain links TRBV4-2 to TRBJ2-7; D uncertain. Between the trimmed V and J ends, which lost 0 bases and 2 bases, there was a span of 11 bases. This CDR3 comprises 15 residues. Germline values: CDR1 LGHNA, CDR2 YNFKEQ. CDR3 coding DNA: TGTGCCAGCAGCCAAGAATCCGACTTTCCCTACGAGCAGTACTTC. It encodes CASSQESDFPYEQYF.

In this sample, this clone turned up a few times. The V gene is TRBV19, the J gene TRBJ1-4; 8 nucleotides match TRBD1. Germline-derived CDR1 and CDR2 are LNHDA and SQIVND (reference sequence). The CDR3 loop spans 15 amino acids. Germline trimming cut 5 bases from V and 6 bases from J; bases unmatched to any gene: 8. CDR3 region: CASSLQGAKDEKLFF. CDR3 nucleotides: TGTGCCAGTAGTCTCCAGGGGGCTAAAGATGAAAAACTGTTTTTT.

The genes are TRBV5-6 and TRBJ2-7, with 8 positions matching TRBD1. The CDR3 totals 15 residues. V lost 0 bases to trimming and J lost 6 bases; unmatched junction nucleotides: 8. The germline V gene encodes CDR1 SGHDT and CDR2 YYEEEE. CDR3 region: CASSLGGRGRAEQYF. The DNA of the CDR3 is TGTGCCAGCAGCTTGGGGGGCAGGGGGCGCGCCGAGCAGTACTTC.

The V gene is TRBV27, the J gene TRBJ2-7; weak D call: TRBD1 (6 bases). The germline CDR1 and CDR2 sequences are MNHEY and SMNVEV (reference sequence). The CDR3 contains 13 residues. Trimming removed 3 bases from V and 5 bases from J, with 11 bases in between. The CDR3 DNA reads as TGTGCCAGCAGTTTCAATACAGGGAACGAGCAGTACTTC. This encodes CASSFNTGNEQYF.

V usage is TRBV30 and J usage is TRBJ1-1, with TRBD1 as a possible D gene (5 bases). The germline V gene encodes CDR1 GTSNPN and CDR2 SVGIG (reference sequence). Trimming cost V 4 bases and J 4 bases, with 10 bases left between them. The CDR3 runs to 12 residues. The CDR3: CAWTGTRTEAFF. In DNA, the CDR3 is TGTGCCTGGACCGGGACTCGCACTGAAGCTTTCTTT.

The rearrangement uses TRBV20-1 and TRBJ1-4; D unresolved. The CDR3 covers 11 residues. Trimming pared 3 bases from V and 8 bases from J, leaving 7 bases between. Germline CDR1 reads DFQATT; CDR2 reads SNEGSKA (reference sequence). The CDR3 spells CSASGREKLFF. In DNA form, the CDR3 reads TGCAGTGCTAGCGGGAGGGAAAAACTGTTTTTT.

The V and J genes are TRBV19 and TRBJ2-5, with 14 bases that match TRBD2. The CDR3 loop spans 18 amino acids. Germline V lookup: CDR1 LNHDA, CDR2 SQIVND (reference sequence). Unmatched junction bases numbered 9, after V lost 1 base and J lost 5 bases. CDR3 loop: CASSIAGTSGRRGETQYF. The CDR3 coding sequence is TGTGCCAGTAGTATAGCGGGGACTAGCGGGAGAAGGGGGGAGACCCAGTACTTC.

This rearrangement joins TRBV11-2 to TRBJ2-1; TRBD1 aligns across 9 bases. The CDR3 contains 15 residues. The germline gives CDR1 SGHAT, CDR2 FQNNGV. The ends lost 5 bases at V and 9 bases at J; junction bases unmatched: 11. The DNA for the CDR3 is TGTGCCAGCAGCCCCTCTCCGACAGGGGGAATTGAGCAGTTCTTC. It translates to CASSPSPTGGIEQFF. The variable domain in full, completed from reference TRBV11-2 and TRBJ2-1, reads EAGVAQSPRYKIIEKRQSVAFWCNPISGHATLYWYQQILGQGPKLLIQFQNNGVVDDSQLPKDRFSAERLKGVDSTLKIQPAKLEDSAVYLCASSPSPTGGIEQFFGPGTRLTVL.

The chain uses TRBV7-9 and TRBJ2-1; the match to TRBD2 covers 12 bases. The V gene end was trimmed by 2 bases and the J gene end by 6 bases; junction bases not matched to a gene: 5. The germline V gene encodes CDR1 SEHNR and CDR2 FQNEAQ (reference sequence). This CDR3 region has 16 residues. The DNA for the CDR3 is TGTGCCAGCAGCTTAATCCCTAGCGGGAGGGGCAATGAGCAGTTCTTC. Amino acid sequence: CASSLIPSGRGNEQFF.

This clone was observed a single time. The J gene is TRBJ2-2, the V gene TRBV27; D possibly corresponds to TRBD1 (6 bases). Trimming left V 4 bases short and J 3 bases short, with 12 bases between. Germline CDR1 is MNHEY and CDR2 is SMNVEV (reference sequence). The CDR3 extends over 15 amino acids. The CDR3 sequence is CASSSRDTYTGELFF. For the CDR3, the DNA is TGTGCCAGCAGTTCCCGGGACACCTACACCGGGGAGCTGTTTTTT.